This record covers a single T cell receptor beta chain. Its antigen is still unknown. No quality values exist for individual bases; no much larger clone is one base distant. Participants in the prospective study were aged about 18 to 100 years, lived in about two dozen United States geographic areas, and enrolled through a virtual design. In the prospective study, participants were assigned to cohorts based on the clinical history participants reported in a screening survey and a study questionnaire. ImmuneRACE Cohort 3 recovered participants were defined by two consecutive negative NP/OP PCR tests, healthcare professional clearance, or symptom resolution. Each participant in the prospective study had whole blood, serum and a nasopharyngeal or oropharyngeal swab collected by mobile phlebotomists. Prospective study participants could optionally give additional blood draws and questionnaires over a roughly two-month period. Before DNA extraction, prospective study blood samples were shipped either frozen or at room temperature.

The data are from a study of blood T cell repertoires in COVID-19 (dated by TCRdb to 2018 to 2021). In the study overall: Collaborator samples came from the United States, Italy and Spain and covered acute and convalescent phases of COVID-19. The material from the prospective study consisted of cDNA or gDNA derived from T cells, B-cell-depleted T cells, or PBMCs. The dataset comprised deeply sampled blood TCRbeta repertoires from subjects exposed to, actively infected with, or recovered from COVID-19. The repertoires were made available in a free public database intended to serve as a resource for research on the immune response to SARS-CoV-2. The samples were drawn from the first 160 participants of the ongoing ImmuneRACE study and from 1,254 subjects provided by 6 global collaborators. Nearly every sample came with metadata listing a de-identified subject ID, COVID-19 status, age in years and sex. HLA class I and class II types, where available, came from metadata supplied by the sample provider rather than from assay-based typing.

What the authors observed across the whole study: Clinical and demographic metadata were provided uncurated, with the amount varying by source and participant.

The CDR1 and CDR2 encoded by the germline V gene are SGHRS and YFSETQ. Taken from cysteine to phenylalanine, the CDR3 has 15 residues. The entry retains the CDR3 DNA only, 45 bases that are in frame from base 1. The trim is 0 bases for V and 2 bases for J, with a gap of 10 bases between the germline ends. The immunoSEQ Assay, a bias-controlled multiplex PCR, was used to amplify TCRbeta CDR3 regions from genomic DNA. The original pipeline was this. The number of nucleated cells in each sample was estimated by amplification of reference gene primers within the assay. Sequence reads were collapsed and filtered to measure the absolute abundance of every unique TCRbeta CDR3 rearrangement. For each sample, productive Simpson clonality was calculated by taking the square root of Simpson's diversity index across productive rearrangements. Here the immuneACCESS table is served through TCRdb, limited to in-frame sequences with V and J called. Missing clones are a known gap in these copies; in checked studies unresolved V genes cover under half, and the rest lacks a known reason. D and trimming come from the DNA, and the V and J calls and clone size come from that table. Here the sample has approximately 350,000 clones; approximately 84% occur a single time. The ten largest make up 3% of the sample.

The sequence derives from a woman under 40 who had recovered from COVID-19. The source material was PBMCs or T cells enriched from blood (not recorded which). Rearrangement joined TRBV5-1 to TRBJ2-3; a tentative D call is TRBD1 (6 bases match). The nucleotide sequence reads TGCGCCAGCAGCTTGGGGGGGCCCCTCACAGATACGCAGTATTTT. Protein translation: CASSLGGPLTDTQYF.